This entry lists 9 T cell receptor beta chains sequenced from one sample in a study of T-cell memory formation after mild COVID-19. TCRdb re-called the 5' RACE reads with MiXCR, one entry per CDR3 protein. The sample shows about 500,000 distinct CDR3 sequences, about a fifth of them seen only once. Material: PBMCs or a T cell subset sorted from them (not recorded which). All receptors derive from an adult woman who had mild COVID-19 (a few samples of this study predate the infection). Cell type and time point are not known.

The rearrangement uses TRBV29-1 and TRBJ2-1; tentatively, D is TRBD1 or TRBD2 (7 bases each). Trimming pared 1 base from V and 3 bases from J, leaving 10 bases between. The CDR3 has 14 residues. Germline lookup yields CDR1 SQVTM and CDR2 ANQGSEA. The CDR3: CSVEGRGGYNEQFF. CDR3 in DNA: TGCAGCGTTGAAGGCAGGGGGGGCTACAATGAGCAGTTCTTC.

CDR3 sequence (DNA): TGCGCCAGCAGCGTCCCCGGGACAGGGTTCTACGAGCAGTACTTC. Encoded protein: CASSVPGTGFYEQYF. J is TRBJ2-7 and V is TRBV5-1; 9 bases agree with TRBD1. The CDR3 has 15 residues. V lost 4 bases and J lost 3; bases outside the gene matches: 8. The germline V gene has CDR1 SGHRS and CDR2 YFSETQ.

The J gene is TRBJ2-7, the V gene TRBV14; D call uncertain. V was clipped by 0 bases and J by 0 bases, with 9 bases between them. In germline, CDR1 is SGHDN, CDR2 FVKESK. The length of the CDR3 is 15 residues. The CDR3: CASSQEGPYSYEQYF. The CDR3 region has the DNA TGTGCCAGCAGCCAAGAAGGACCGTACTCCTACGAGCAGTACTTC.

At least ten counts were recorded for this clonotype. This CDR3 is CSAGTGGGFGTEAFF. For the CDR3, the DNA is TGCAGTGCTGGGACAGGGGGCGGTTTCGGTACTGAAGCTTTCTTT. This chain links TRBV20-1 with TRBJ1-1; the match to TRBD1 covers 12 bases. The CDR3 covers 15 residues. Trimming at V came to 5 bases and at J to 5 bases, leaving 9 bases not matched to a gene. CDR1 is DFQATT and CDR2 is SNEGSKA in the germline V gene (reference sequence).

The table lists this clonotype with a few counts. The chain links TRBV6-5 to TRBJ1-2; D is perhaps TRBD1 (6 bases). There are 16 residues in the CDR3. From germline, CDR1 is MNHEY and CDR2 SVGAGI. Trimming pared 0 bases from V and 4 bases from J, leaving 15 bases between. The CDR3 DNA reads TGTGCCAGCAGTTACTCGGCAGACAGGCGGACCTATGGCTACACCTTC. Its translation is CASSYSADRRTYGYTF.

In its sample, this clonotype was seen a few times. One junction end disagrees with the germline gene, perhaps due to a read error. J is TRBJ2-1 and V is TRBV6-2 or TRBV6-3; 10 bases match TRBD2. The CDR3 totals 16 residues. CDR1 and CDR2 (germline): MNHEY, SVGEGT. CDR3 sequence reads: CASSDSPSGRANEQFF. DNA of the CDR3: TGTGCCAGCAGTGACTCGCCGAGCGGGAGGGCCAATGAGCAGTTCTTC.

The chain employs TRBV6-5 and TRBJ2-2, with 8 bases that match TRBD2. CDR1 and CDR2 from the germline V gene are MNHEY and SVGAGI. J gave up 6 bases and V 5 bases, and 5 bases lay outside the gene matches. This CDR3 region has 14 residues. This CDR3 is CASSRTSIAGELFF. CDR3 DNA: TGTGCCAGCAGTCGGACTAGCATCGCCGGGGAGCTGTTTTTT.

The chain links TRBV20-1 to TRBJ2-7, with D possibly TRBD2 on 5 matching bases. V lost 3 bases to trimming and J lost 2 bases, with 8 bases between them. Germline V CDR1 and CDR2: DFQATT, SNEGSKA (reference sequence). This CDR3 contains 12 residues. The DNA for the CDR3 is TGCAGTGCTAGCCCGGGGACCTACGAGCAGTACTTC. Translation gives CSASPGTYEQYF.

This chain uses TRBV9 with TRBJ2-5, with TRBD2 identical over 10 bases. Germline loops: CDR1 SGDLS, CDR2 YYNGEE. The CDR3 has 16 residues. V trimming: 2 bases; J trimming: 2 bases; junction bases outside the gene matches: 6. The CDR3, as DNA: TGTGCCAGCAGCGTGGGTAGCGGGGGGCCACAAGAGACCCAGTACTTC. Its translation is CASSVGSGGPQETQYF.